The clone carrying this T cell receptor (beta chain) was detected only a few times. TCRdb redid the calling of the 5' RACE reads with MiXCR, one entry per CDR3 protein. The sample shows about 730,000 distinct CDR3 sequences, around 20% of them seen only once. Healthy Caucasian donors formed the entire cohort. This sample was taken from a study of identical twins. CDR1 and CDR2 (germline): DFQATT, SNEGSKA (reference sequence). The CDR3 runs 14 residues. V lost 6 bases to trimming and J lost 2 bases, with 17 bases between them. The sample was also reused in another study, on T cells expressing NK-cell markers.

This sequence joins TRBV20-1 and TRBJ2-7, with D possibly called TRBD1 or TRBD2 (5 bases each). Source material: PBMCs. The TCR originated in a woman aged 18-30 years in good health. The CDR3, as DNA: TGCAGTGCCTGGGGGACCGCAAACCCCTACGAGCAGTACTTC. This codes for CSAWGTANPYEQYF.